This TCR beta chain appears in the sequencing data of a study of T cell responses to AZD1222 COVID-19 vaccine. Using immunoSEQ multiplex PCR, the repertoire was profiled, and TCRdb retains in-frame clones only, with some absent. The sample gives 150,000 to 200,000 clones, 94% of which show up once; roughly 9.2% is in the top ten. V was trimmed by 8 bases and J by 0 bases, leaving 8 bases between them. The length of the CDR3 is 13 residues. CDR1 is KGHDR and CDR2 is SFDVKD in the germline V gene. The TCR sequence derives from an adult in good health. This chain uses TRBV24-1 with TRBJ2-3, with D unclear. The sample consisted of peripheral blood, taken on day 0 of AZD1222 vaccination. The CDR3 bases are TGTGCCACCAAGCCCGAGAGCACAGATACGCAGTATTTT. Protein product: CATKPESTDTQYF.